This is a list of T cell receptor beta chains from one sample in a study of technical replicates of blood from several donors. This table comes from immunoSEQ multiplex PCR, and its TCRdb copy is limited to in-frame clones, with some not included. Of some 74,000 clones in the sample, more than 90% were seen once. The material sequenced was T cells isolated from PBMCs. These receptors were taken from a human donor in good health. Each CDR3 is given with its conserved first and last residue. Each record gives: D gene, J gene, V gene, clone size, CDR3 DNA, CDR3 protein. A D gene is named only where the DNA matches it firmly. Size tells how often a clone was seen (once, few, many) or the class of an expanded clone, and some rows leave it out.

D gene: .; J gene: TRBJ2-7; V gene: TRBV30; clone size: .; CDR3 DNA: TGTGCCTGGAGTCGAGGAAACGAGCAGTACTTC; CDR3 protein: CAWSRGNEQYF
D gene: TRBD2; J gene: TRBJ2-2; V gene: TRBV7-9; clone size: .; CDR3 DNA: TGTGCCAGCAGCTCCAATCAACTAGCGGGAGGATCAGGGGAGCTGTTTTTT; CDR3 protein: CASSSNQLAGGSGELFF
D gene: TRBD2; J gene: TRBJ2-7; V gene: TRBV10-1; clone size: .; CDR3 DNA: TGCGCCAGCAGAAAGCCCGGGACTAGCGGGAGTAGGGTTTTGGGGGAGCAGTACTTC; CDR3 protein: CASRKPGTSGSRVLGEQYF
D gene: .; J gene: TRBJ2-7; V gene: TRBV6-5; clone size: .; CDR3 DNA: TGTGCCAGCAGTTACACACAGATAGGTTACGAGCAGTACTTC; CDR3 protein: CASSYTQIGYEQYF
D gene: TRBD1; J gene: TRBJ1-2; V gene: TRBV10-2; clone size: .; CDR3 DNA: TGCGCCAGCACCCCGGGACAGTCCTATGGCTACACCTTC; CDR3 protein: CASTPGQSYGYTF
D gene: .; J gene: TRBJ1-1; V gene: TRBV30; clone size: .; CDR3 DNA: TGTGCCTGGTCCTCGCCTTACCAGGGTCAGAACACTGAAGCTTTCTTT; CDR3 protein: CAWSSPYQGQNTEAFF
D gene: .; J gene: TRBJ1-2; V gene: TRBV28; clone size: .; CDR3 DNA: TGTGCCAGCAGTTTCCCCCTCTCTCTATACGGCTACACCTTC; CDR3 protein: CASSFPLSLYGYTF
D gene: .; J gene: TRBJ1-1; V gene: TRBV14; clone size: few; CDR3 DNA: TGTGCCAGCAGCCCTACCGGGACACAGAACACTGAAGCTTTCTTT; CDR3 protein: CASSPTGTQNTEAFF
D gene: .; J gene: TRBJ1-2; V gene: TRBV28; clone size: .; CDR3 DNA: TGTGCCAGCAACCTACAGGGAGCTAACTATGGCTACACCTTC; CDR3 protein: CASNLQGANYGYTF
D gene: TRBD1; J gene: TRBJ1-1; V gene: TRBV27; clone size: .; CDR3 DNA: TGTGCCAGCAGTTTACGGACAGGGGCAAACACTGAAGCTTTCTTT; CDR3 protein: CASSLRTGANTEAFF
D gene: TRBD2; J gene: TRBJ2-7; V gene: TRBV5-6; clone size: .; CDR3 DNA: TGTGCCAGCAGCCCGGGACTAGCGGGAGGTTACGAGCAGTACTTC; CDR3 protein: CASSPGLAGGYEQYF
D gene: TRBD1; J gene: TRBJ1-2; V gene: TRBV6-5; clone size: once; CDR3 DNA: TGTGCCAGCAGCTTCCGGGACAGGGGGCTTAGTGGCTACACCTTC; CDR3 protein: CASSFRDRGLSGYTF
D gene: .; J gene: TRBJ2-7; V gene: TRBV18; clone size: .; CDR3 DNA: TGTGCCAGCTCACCAGTCGGAGACCTAAACTACGAGCAGTACTTC; CDR3 protein: CASSPVGDLNYEQYF
D gene: .; J gene: TRBJ1-1; V gene: TRBV19; clone size: .; CDR3 DNA: TGTGCCAGTATTAGAAGACGGGGTTCGAATAATCTGAACACTGAAGCTTTCTTT; CDR3 protein: CASIRRRGSNNLNTEAFF
D gene: .; J gene: TRBJ2-7; V gene: TRBV6-5; clone size: .; CDR3 DNA: TGTGCCAGCAGTTACGGGCAGGGACATTCCTACGAGCAGTACTTC; CDR3 protein: CASSYGQGHSYEQYF
D gene: .; J gene: TRBJ2-1; V gene: TRBV6-1; clone size: .; CDR3 DNA: TGTGCCAGCAGCCCTATCGGGAGTCAGTACAATGAGCAGTTCTTC; CDR3 protein: CASSPIGSQYNEQFF
D gene: TRBD2; J gene: TRBJ2-7; V gene: TRBV11-3; clone size: .; CDR3 DNA: TGTGCCAGCAGCCGAGCGGGAGGGGCCTACGAGCAGTACTTC; CDR3 protein: CASSRAGGAYEQYF
D gene: .; J gene: TRBJ2-7; V gene: TRBV19; clone size: .; CDR3 DNA: TGTGCCAGTAGTTTCCCGGGTAGCGGCTCCTACGAGCAGTACTTC; CDR3 protein: CASSFPGSGSYEQYF
D gene: TRBD1; J gene: TRBJ2-7; V gene: TRBV29-1; clone size: .; CDR3 DNA: TGCAGCGTTCTGGACAGGGGTTACGAGCAGTACTTC; CDR3 protein: CSVLDRGYEQYF
D gene: TRBD2; J gene: TRBJ2-3; V gene: TRBV9; clone size: .; CDR3 DNA: TGTGCCAGCAGCCCTAGCGGAAGCACAGATACGCAGTATTTT; CDR3 protein: CASSPSGSTDTQYF
D gene: .; J gene: TRBJ2-5; V gene: TRBV4-3; clone size: .; CDR3 DNA: TGCGCCAGCAGCCAAGATGTGCTAGGAGAGACCCAGTACTTC; CDR3 protein: CASSQDVLGETQYF